Listed here are 21 T cell receptor beta chains from one sample, sequenced in a study of blood T cell repertoires in COVID-19 (dated by TCRdb to 2020 to 2022). Receptor libraries were prepared by the immunoSEQ multiplex PCR assay. The table comes from immuneACCESS by way of TCRdb, which keeps in-frame sequences with V and J called. Part of the clones is missing from these tables; in studies checked, under half for an unresolved V gene and the rest for unknown reasons. The table for this sample lists fewer than 400,000 clones; around 92% of them were counted only once. The ten most abundant clones make up less than 2% of the sample. The sample consisted of PBMCs or T cells enriched from blood (not recorded which). The receptors shown here come from a young woman who had recovered from COVID-19.

This chain uses TRBV18 with TRBJ1-2; D ambiguous. CDR1 KGHSH and CDR2 LQKENI come from the germline V gene. The CDR3 is 13 amino acids. V was trimmed by 0 bases and J by 8 bases, leaving 10 bases between them. DNA of the CDR3: TGTGCCAGCTCACCACCCCCAGGATTAGGCTACACCTTC. It codes for CASSPPPGLGYTF.

The genes are TRBV7-8 and TRBJ2-7; D gene unclear. Per the germline V gene, CDR1 is SGHVS and CDR2 is FQNEAQ. V dropped 1 base and J dropped 0 bases, with 13 bases sitting between them. The CDR3 spans 16 residues. The DNA for the CDR3 is TGTGCCAGCAGCTTAGAAGTTACGGGTATCTCCTACGAGCAGTACTTC. This encodes CASSLEVTGISYEQYF.

In the case of this clone: This specimen includes other DNA sequences encoding the same CDR3. The CDR3 bases are TGTGCCAGCAGCCAAGGACTCTCTGGAAACACCATATATTTT. It is translated as CASSQGLSGNTIYF. The rearrangement uses TRBV6-5 and TRBJ1-3, with D unclear. Trimming took off 6 bases at V and 0 bases at J, with 9 bases between the two ends. The CDR3 length is 14 residues. Germline-derived CDR1 and CDR2 are MNHEY and SVGAGI.

The gene calls are TRBV2 and TRBJ2-2; tentative D call: TRBD2 (5 bases). From germline, CDR1 is SNHLY and CDR2 FYNNEI. Deletions cut 8 bases from V and 7 bases from J, with 8 bases between. The CDR3 extends over 11 amino acids. The chain's CDR3 is CASGGVGELFF. The DNA for the CDR3 is TGTGCCAGCGGAGGAGTCGGGGAGCTGTTTTTT.

The chain recombines TRBV19 with TRBJ2-1; D is uncertain. V dropped 4 bases and J dropped 8 bases, with 9 bases sitting between them. There are 12 residues in the CDR3. The germline V gene has CDR1 LNHDA and CDR2 SQIVND (reference sequence). The CDR3 loop is CASSRAPHEQFF. CDR3 DNA sequence: TGTGCCAGTAGTAGGGCCCCCCATGAGCAGTTCTTC.

The chain links TRBV5-1 to TRBJ2-2, with 7 bases aligning to TRBD1. Germline-derived CDR1 and CDR2 are SGHRS and YFSETQ. CDR3 length: 17 amino acids. V lost 2 bases to trimming and J lost 4 bases; unmatched junction nucleotides: 11. In DNA, the CDR3 is TGCGCCAGCAGCTTTGACCTAGGGGGCGAGGGCACCGGGGAGCTGTTTTTT. Its protein is CASSFDLGGEGTGELFF.

This chain connects TRBV2 to TRBJ2-3, with 8 bases matching TRBD2. The germline V gene has CDR1 SNHLY and CDR2 FYNNEI. V lost 5 bases to trimming and J lost 1 base; unmatched junction nucleotides: 14. The CDR3 sequence is 18 residues long. Here the CDR3 DNA reads TGTGCCAGCAGTCAAACTCGCGGGGGGCCTTCCGGCACAGATACGCAGTATTTT. It encodes CASSQTRGGPSGTDTQYF.

The rearrangement links TRBV19 to TRBJ1-2; 9 bases fit TRBD1. CDR3 length equals 16 residues. CDR1 is LNHDA and CDR2 is SQIVND in the germline V gene (reference sequence). V was clipped by 5 bases and J by 6 bases; unmatched bases: 13. CDR3 loop: CASSVYRDRVLDGYTF. The CDR3 DNA follows: TGTGCCAGTAGTGTCTACCGGGACAGGGTGTTGGATGGCTACACCTTC. Looking up the rest from reference TRBV19 and TRBJ1-2 gives the full variable domain: DGGITQSPKYLFRKEGQNVTLSCEQNLNHDAMYWYRQDPGQGLRLIYYSQIVNDFQKGDIAEGYSVSREKKESFPLTVTSAQKNPTAFYLCASSVYRDRVLDGYTFGSGTRLTVV.

The rearrangement links TRBV4-2 to TRBJ1-4, with D perhaps matching TRBD1 (6 bases). V dropped 4 bases and J dropped 8 bases, with 20 bases sitting between them. Germline CDR1 LGHNA, CDR2 YNFKEQ. The CDR3 covers 16 residues. The CDR3 spells CASSLPPGSQGEKLFF. CDR3 coding DNA: TGTGCCAGCAGCCTTCCCCCGGGTTCCCAGGGGGAAAAACTGTTTTTT.

The rearrangement links TRBV27 to TRBJ2-1; weak D call: TRBD2 (6 bases). Germline V gene lookup returns CDR1 MNHEY and CDR2 SMNVEV (reference sequence). This CDR3 is built from 13 residues. Trimming took off 6 bases at V and 4 bases at J, with 10 bases between the two ends. CDR3 protein: CASRFSGYNEQFF. The CDR3, as DNA: TGTGCCAGCAGATTTAGCGGTTACAATGAGCAGTTCTTC.

This clone appeared a few times. V gene TRBV2 combines with J gene TRBJ1-4; D possibly corresponds to TRBD1 (5 bases). Trimming shortened V by 6 bases and J by 7 bases, and 9 bases separated the two germline ends. The V gene's germline CDR1 is SNHLY and CDR2 FYNNEI. This CDR3 region has 12 residues. Here the CDR3 reads CASRTDSEKLFF. In nucleotides, the CDR3 is TGTGCCAGCAGGACCGACAGTGAAAAACTGTTTTTT.

This sequence joins TRBV30 and TRBJ1-1; D possibly corresponds to TRBD1 (6 bases). Trimming pared 5 bases from V and 1 base from J, leaving 29 bases between. The length of the CDR3 is 19 residues. CDR1 is GTSNPN and CDR2 is SVGIG in the germline V gene (reference sequence). CDR3 DNA: TGTGCCTGGGAGCGACCCGGGACATTGACCCCCTATACGAACACTGAAGCTTTCTTT. Translation gives CAWERPGTLTPYTNTEAFF.

CDR3 coding DNA: TGTGCCAGCAGCTTAAATTCTAGTCCGTATTTT. Its protein is CASSLNSSPYF. V usage is TRBV7-9 and J usage is TRBJ2-3, with no clear D. The CDR3 totals 11 residues. Between the trimmed V and J ends, which lost 2 bases and 14 bases, there was a span of 11 bases. Germline values: CDR1 SEHNR, CDR2 FQNEAQ (reference sequence).

The V call is TRBV9, the J call TRBJ2-5; 9 bases match TRBD2. The germline V gene has CDR1 SGDLS and CDR2 YYNGEE. This CDR3 has 16 amino acids. J lost 3 bases, V lost 1 base, and 7 bases had no gene match. As DNA, the CDR3 is TGTGCCAGCAGCGTACAGGCGGGGGGGCCTAAAGAGACCCAGTACTTC. It encodes CASSVQAGGPKETQYF. Based on the CDR3 plus reference TRBV9 and TRBJ2-5, the full variable domain is DSGVTQTPKHLITATGQRVTLRCSPRSGDLSVYWYQQSLDQGLQFLIQYYNGEERAKGNILERFSAQQFPDLHSELNLSSLELGDSALYFCASSVQAGGPKETQYFGPGTRLLVL.

The chain couples TRBV18 to TRBJ1-2, with 8 bases fitting TRBD1. V dropped 6 bases and J dropped 8; count of bases not matched to a gene: 8. The CDR3 extends over 13 amino acids. The germline V gene has CDR1 KGHSH and CDR2 LQKENI. The CDR3 DNA follows: TGTGCCAGCTCGCGGCAGGGGGCGCAGGGCTACACCTTC. Protein product: CASSRQGAQGYTF.

V gene TRBV9 combines with J gene TRBJ2-1, with 9 bases lining up with TRBD1. CDR1 is SGDLS, CDR2 YYNGEE, per germline. The CDR3 loop spans 16 amino acids. Unmatched junction bases numbered 8, after V lost 0 bases and J lost 7 bases. The CDR3 protein is CASSVAIGGQGNEQFF. CDR3 DNA sequence: TGTGCCAGCAGCGTAGCAATCGGGGGACAGGGAAATGAGCAGTTCTTC.

The chain combines TRBV19 with TRBJ2-3; TRBD2 agrees at 10 bases. Trimming removed 4 bases from V and 5 bases from J; junction bases left unmatched: 6. This CDR3 is 15 amino acids long. In germline, CDR1 is LNHDA, CDR2 SQIVND (reference sequence). The CDR3 here is CASSTVLAGVDTQYF. The CDR3 DNA follows: TGTGCCAGTAGTACGGTCCTAGCGGGGGTAGATACGCAGTATTTT.

The V call is TRBV28, the J call TRBJ1-5; a possible D gene is TRBD1 (5 bases). CDR3 length equals 16 residues. CDR1 and CDR2 from the germline V gene are MDHEN and SYDVKM. Trimming took 6 bases from V and 1 from J, leaving 16 bases between them. CDR3 amino acids: CASRVWRGLSNQPQHF. Written as DNA, the CDR3 is TGTGCCAGCAGGGTTTGGAGGGGCCTAAGCAATCAGCCCCAGCATTTT.

The chain has TRBV7-9 and TRBJ2-2; TRBD1 aligns across 8 bases. This CDR3 has 14 residues. Germline CDR1 and CDR2: SEHNR and FQNEAQ (reference sequence). V gave up 7 bases and J gave up 4 bases; unmatched junction bases: 5. CDR3 DNA sequence: TGTGCCAGCACCGGGACAGGAGGCACCGGGGAGCTGTTTTTT. Its protein is CASTGTGGTGELFF.

This chain joins TRBV7-9 and TRBJ1-4; no clear D gene. The CDR3 runs to 19 residues. Germline V gives CDR1 SEHNR, CDR2 FQNEAQ (reference sequence). V was cut by 7 bases and J by 3 bases, with 27 bases left in between. CDR3 sequence reads: CASNLRETAGFTANEKLFF. CDR3 DNA: TGTGCCAGCAATCTCCGGGAAACAGCTGGGTTTACGGCTAATGAAAAACTGTTTTTT.

The V and J genes are TRBV13 and TRBJ1-1, with D tentatively TRBD1 (5 bases). The CDR3 totals 16 residues. Germline V gene sequence: CDR1 PRHDT, CDR2 FYEKMQ (reference sequence). The V end was cut by 3 bases, the J end by 0 bases, with 14 bases between. The CDR3 DNA reads as TGTGCCAGCAGCTTCGGGGGTAGGCTCATGAACACTGAAGCTTTCTTT. This sequence encodes CASSFGGRLMNTEAFF. Filled out from reference TRBV13 and TRBJ1-1, the complete variable domain reads AAGVIQSPRHLIKEKRETATLKCYPIPRHDTVYWYQQGPGQDPQFLISFYEKMQSDKGSIPDRFSAQQFSDYHSELNMSSLELGDSALYFCASSFGGRLMNTEAFFGQGTRLTVV.